Shown below are 3 T cell receptor beta chains from a single sample sequenced in a study of blood T cell repertoires in COVID-19. The assay was immunoSEQ multiplex PCR, and TCRdb's table has in-frame clones only and misses some. The data contain hundreds of thousands of clones, approximately 90% of them singletons. Sequencing input: PBMCs or T cells enriched from blood (not recorded which). These receptors were obtained from a woman aged 60 to 75 in a cohort exposed to, infected with or recovered from COVID-19 (not recorded which).

The chain recombines TRBV20-1 with TRBJ2-7; D ambiguous. Germline-derived CDR1 and CDR2 are DFQATT and SNEGSKA (reference sequence). The CDR3 spans 10 residues. V was clipped by 3 bases and J by 5 bases, with 5 bases between them. In nucleotides, the CDR3 is TGCAGTGCTAGCAGGAACGAGCAGTACTTC. It codes for CSASRNEQYF.

This clone was detected only once. This chain connects TRBV28 to TRBJ1-2; 7 nucleotides align to TRBD1. V was clipped by 5 bases and J by 3 bases; unmatched bases: 9. The CDR3 length is 15 residues. The germline gives CDR1 MDHEN, CDR2 SYDVKM. The CDR3 region is CASSQAGGPDYGYTF. The CDR3 DNA reads TGTGCCAGCAGTCAGGCAGGGGGGCCCGACTATGGCTACACCTTC.

The chain is built from TRBV3-1 (or the pseudogene TRBV3-2) and TRBJ2-5; no firm D call. CDR3 length: 13 amino acids. Germline CDR1 and CDR2: LGHDT and YNNKEL (reference sequence). Trimming pared 5 bases from V and 0 bases from J, leaving 7 bases between. The CDR3 DNA reads TGTGCCAGCAGCACCGCGTACCAAGAGACCCAGTACTTC. Its protein product is CASSTAYQETQYF.